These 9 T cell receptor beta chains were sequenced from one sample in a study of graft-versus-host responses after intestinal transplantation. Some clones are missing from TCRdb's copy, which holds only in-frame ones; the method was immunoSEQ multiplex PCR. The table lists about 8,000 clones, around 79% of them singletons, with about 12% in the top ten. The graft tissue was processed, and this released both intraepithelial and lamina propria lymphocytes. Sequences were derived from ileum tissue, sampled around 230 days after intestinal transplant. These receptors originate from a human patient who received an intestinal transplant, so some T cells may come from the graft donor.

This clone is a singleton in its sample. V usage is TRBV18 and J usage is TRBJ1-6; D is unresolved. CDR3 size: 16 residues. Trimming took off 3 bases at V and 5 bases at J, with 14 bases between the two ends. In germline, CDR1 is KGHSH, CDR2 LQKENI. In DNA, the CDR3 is TGTGCCAGCTCACCTTGGAGGGTTAGGCATAATTCACCCCTCCACTTT. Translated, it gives CASSPWRVRHNSPLHF.

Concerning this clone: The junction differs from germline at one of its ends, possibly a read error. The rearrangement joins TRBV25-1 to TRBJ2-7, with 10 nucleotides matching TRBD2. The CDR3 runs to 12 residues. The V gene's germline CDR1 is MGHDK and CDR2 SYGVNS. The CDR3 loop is CASSETGLANNF. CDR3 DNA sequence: TGTGCCAGCAGTGAAACGGGACTAGCGAACAACTTC.

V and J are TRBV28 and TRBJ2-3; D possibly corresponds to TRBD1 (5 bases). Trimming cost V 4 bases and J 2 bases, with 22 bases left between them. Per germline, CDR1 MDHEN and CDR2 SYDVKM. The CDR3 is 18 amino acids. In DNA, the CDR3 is TGTGCCAGCAGTTGGGAAGGTTGGTGGGGCTACAACACAGATACGCAGTATTTT. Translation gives CASSWEGWWGYNTDTQYF.

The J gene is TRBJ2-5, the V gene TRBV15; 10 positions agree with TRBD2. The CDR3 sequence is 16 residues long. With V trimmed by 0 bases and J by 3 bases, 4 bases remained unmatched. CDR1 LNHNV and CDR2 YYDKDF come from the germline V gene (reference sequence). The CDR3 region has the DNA TGTGCCACCAGCAGAGAGACAGCGGGAGGGGAAGAGACCCAGTACTTC. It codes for CATSRETAGGEETQYF.

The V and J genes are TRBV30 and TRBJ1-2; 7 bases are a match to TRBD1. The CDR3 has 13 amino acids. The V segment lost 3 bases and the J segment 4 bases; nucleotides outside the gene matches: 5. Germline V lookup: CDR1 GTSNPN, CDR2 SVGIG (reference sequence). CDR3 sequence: CAWSGQASYGYTF. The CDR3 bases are TGTGCCTGGAGCGGACAGGCCTCCTATGGCTACACCTTC.

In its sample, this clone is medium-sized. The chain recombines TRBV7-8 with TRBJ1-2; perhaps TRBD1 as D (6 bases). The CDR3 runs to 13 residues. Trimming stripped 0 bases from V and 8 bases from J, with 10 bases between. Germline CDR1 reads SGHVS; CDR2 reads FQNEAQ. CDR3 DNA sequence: TGTGCCAGCAGCTTAGCCAGGGGCAACGGCTACACCTTC. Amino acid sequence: CASSLARGNGYTF.

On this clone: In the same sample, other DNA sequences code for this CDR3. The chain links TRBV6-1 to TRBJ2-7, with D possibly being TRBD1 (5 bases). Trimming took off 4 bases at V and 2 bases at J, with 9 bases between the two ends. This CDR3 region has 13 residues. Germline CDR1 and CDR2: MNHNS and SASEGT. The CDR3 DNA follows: TGTGCCAGCAGTGCTAGGACACCCTACGAGCAGTACTTC. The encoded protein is CASSARTPYEQYF.

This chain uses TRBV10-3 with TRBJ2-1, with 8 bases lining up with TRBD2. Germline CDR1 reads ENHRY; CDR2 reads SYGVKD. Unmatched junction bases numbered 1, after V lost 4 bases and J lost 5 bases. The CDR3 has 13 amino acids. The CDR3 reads CAISAGGDNEQFF. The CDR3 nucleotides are TGTGCCATCAGTGCGGGAGGGGACAATGAGCAGTTCTTC.

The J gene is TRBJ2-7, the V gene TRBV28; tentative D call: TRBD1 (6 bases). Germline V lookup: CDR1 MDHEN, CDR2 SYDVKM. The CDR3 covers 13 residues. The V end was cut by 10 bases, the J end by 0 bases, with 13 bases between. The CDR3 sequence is CATLNRDSYEQYF. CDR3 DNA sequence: TGTGCCACCCTAAACAGGGACTCCTACGAGCAGTACTTC.